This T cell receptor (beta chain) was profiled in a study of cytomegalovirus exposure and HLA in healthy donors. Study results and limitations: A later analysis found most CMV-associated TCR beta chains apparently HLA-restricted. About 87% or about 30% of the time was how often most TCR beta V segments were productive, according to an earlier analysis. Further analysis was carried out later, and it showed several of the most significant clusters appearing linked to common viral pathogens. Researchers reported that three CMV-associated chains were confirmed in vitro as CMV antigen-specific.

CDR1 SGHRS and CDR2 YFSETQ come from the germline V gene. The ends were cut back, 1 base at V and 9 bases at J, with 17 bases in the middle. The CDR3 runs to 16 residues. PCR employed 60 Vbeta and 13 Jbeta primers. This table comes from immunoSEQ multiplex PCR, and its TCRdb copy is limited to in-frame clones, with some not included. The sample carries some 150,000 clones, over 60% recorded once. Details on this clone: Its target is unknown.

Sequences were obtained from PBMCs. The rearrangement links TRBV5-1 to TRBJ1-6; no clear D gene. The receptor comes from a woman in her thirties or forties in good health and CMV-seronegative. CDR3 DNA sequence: TGCGCCAGCAGCTTGAACCCCGGCACCAGAGGTTCACCCCTCCACTTT. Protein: CASSLNPGTRGSPLHF.